The clone carrying this T cell receptor beta chain was detected ten times or more. The target antigen is unknown. Germline assignment: CDR1 SGHTA and CDR2 FQGNSA. The CDR3 extends over 17 amino acids. V was clipped by 5 bases and J by 4 bases; unmatched bases: 10. This record belongs to a study of regulatory T cells in long-lasting Graves disease. Study outcomes and limitations: Favoring TRBV28, TRBJ1-2 and TRBJ2-5 was a feature seen in persistent disease.

Arm-PCR of CDR3 regions with iRepertoire HTBI primers generated TCR beta libraries. MiXCR was run by TCRdb on the multiplex PCR reads, yielding one entry per CDR3 protein. The sample shows about 520,000 distinct CDR3 sequences, around 13% of them seen only once. The time point: newly diagnosed GD, antithyroid drugs for less than 3 months. The TCR library was made from RNA extracted from PBMCs. The same data also went into a second study, on T cells in Graves' hyperthyroidism and ophthalmopathy.

The clonotype originates from a woman aged 25 to 39 with Graves disease. Specimen: peripheral blood mononuclear cells (PBMCs), collected at new diagnosis, from a patient treated with antithyroid drugs. This rearrangement joins TRBV7-2 to TRBJ2-5; 13 bases agree with TRBD2. This CDR3 reads CASSATSGRAERETQYF. The CDR3 DNA sequence: TGTGCCAGCAGCGCTACTAGCGGGAGGGCCGAGAGAGAGACCCAGTACTTC.